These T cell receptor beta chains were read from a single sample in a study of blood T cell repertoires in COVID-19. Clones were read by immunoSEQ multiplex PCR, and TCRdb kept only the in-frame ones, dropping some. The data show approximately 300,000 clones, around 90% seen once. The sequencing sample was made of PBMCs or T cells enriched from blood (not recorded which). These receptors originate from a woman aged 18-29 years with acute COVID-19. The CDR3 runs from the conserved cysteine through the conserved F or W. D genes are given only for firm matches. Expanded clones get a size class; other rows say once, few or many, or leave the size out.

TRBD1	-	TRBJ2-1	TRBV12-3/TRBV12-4	TGTGCCAGCAGTCCTGACAGGGGCAATGAGCAGTTCTTC	CASSPDRGNEQFF
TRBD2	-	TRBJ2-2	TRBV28	TGTGCCAGCAGCCCGGGACTAGCGGGAGCCGGGGAGCTGTTTTTT	CASSPGLAGAGELFF
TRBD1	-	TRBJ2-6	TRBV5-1	TGCGCCAGCAGCCACTCCAAGGTGACTGGGACAGGGACTGGGGCCAACGTCCTGACTTTC	CASSHSKVTGTGTGANVLTF
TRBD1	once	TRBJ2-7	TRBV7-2	TGTGCCAGCAGCCCTAGGACAGGGTATGGGGAGCAGTACTTC	CASSPRTGYGEQYF
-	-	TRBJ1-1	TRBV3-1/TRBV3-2	TGTGCCAGCAGCCAAGCACAGGGTCCGGGCACTGAAGCTTTCTTT	CASSQAQGPGTEAFF
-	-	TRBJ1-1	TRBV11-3	TGTGCCAGCAGCCCGTCGAACGGGGGGATCGGAGCTTTCTTT	CASSPSNGGIGAFF
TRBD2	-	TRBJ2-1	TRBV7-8	TGTGCCAGCAGCTTAGAGACTAGCGGAGGATACAATGAGCAGTTCTTC	CASSLETSGGYNEQFF
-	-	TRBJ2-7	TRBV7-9	TGTGCCAGCAGCTTAGAAGGAGGCTACGAGCAGTACTTC	CASSLEGGYEQYF
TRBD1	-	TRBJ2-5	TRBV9	TGTGCCAGCAGTGAGGGACAGCCGGGGATAAAAGAGACCCAGTACTTC	CASSEGQPGIKETQYF
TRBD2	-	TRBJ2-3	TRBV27	TGTGCCAGCAGTTTAAAAGCGGGAGTGAGAATAGATACGCAGTATTTT	CASSLKAGVRIDTQYF
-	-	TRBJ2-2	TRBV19	TGTGCCAGTAGTATGAGATCTACCTTGTATTCGAACACCGGGGAGCTGTTTTTT	CASSMRSTLYSNTGELFF
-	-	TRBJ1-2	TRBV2	TGTGCCAGCAGTGAGGGCTCCACTAACTATGGCTACACCTTC	CASSEGSTNYGYTF
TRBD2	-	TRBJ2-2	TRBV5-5	TGTGCCAGCAGTAACGGGAGGGGGAACACCGGGGAGCTGTTTTTT	CASSNGRGNTGELFF
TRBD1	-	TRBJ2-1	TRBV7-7	TGTGCTAGCAGCTTAGGGGGGACAGGGCCGATCGATGAGCAGTTCTTC	CASSLGGTGPIDEQFF
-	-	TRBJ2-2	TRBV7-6	TGTGCCAGCAGCTTCCAAGGGGTTCCCACCGGGGAGCTGTTTTTT	CASSFQGVPTGELFF
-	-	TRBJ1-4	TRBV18	TGTGCCAGCTCACCCCTCACGAGGCCTGAGAATGAAAAACTGTTTTTT	CASSPLTRPENEKLFF
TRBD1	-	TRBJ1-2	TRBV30	TGTGCCTGGGAGCAGGGGGATTACTATGGCTACACCTTC	CAWEQGDYYGYTF
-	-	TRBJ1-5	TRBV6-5	TGTGCCAGCGCAGGACAGTATAGCAATCAGCCCCAGCATTTT	CASAGQYSNQPQHF
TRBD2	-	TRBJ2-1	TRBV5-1	TGCGCCAGCAGCTTCTTACCGTCCTTAGCGGGAGCTTCCTACAATGAGCAGTTCTTC	CASSFLPSLAGASYNEQFF
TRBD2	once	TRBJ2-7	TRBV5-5	TGTGCCAGCAGCCGACTAGCCCCCCACGAGCAGTACTTC	CASSRLAPHEQYF
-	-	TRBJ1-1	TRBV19	TGTGCCAGTACCGACTCTGGGAACACTGAAGCTTTCTTT	CASTDSGNTEAFF